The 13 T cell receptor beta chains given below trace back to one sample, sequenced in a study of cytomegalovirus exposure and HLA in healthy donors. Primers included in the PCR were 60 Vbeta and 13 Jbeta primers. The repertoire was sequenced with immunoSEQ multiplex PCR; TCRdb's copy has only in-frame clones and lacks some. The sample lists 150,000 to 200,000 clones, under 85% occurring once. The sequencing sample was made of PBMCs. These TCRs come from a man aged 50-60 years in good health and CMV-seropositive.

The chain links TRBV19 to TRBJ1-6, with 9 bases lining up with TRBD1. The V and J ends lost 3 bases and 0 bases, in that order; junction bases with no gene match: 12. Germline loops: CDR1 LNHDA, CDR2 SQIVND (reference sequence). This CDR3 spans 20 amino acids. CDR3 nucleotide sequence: TGTGCCAGTAGTATGGCTTACTGGACAGGGGCGAGCTCCTATAATTCACCCCTCCACTTT. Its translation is CASSMAYWTGASSYNSPLHF.

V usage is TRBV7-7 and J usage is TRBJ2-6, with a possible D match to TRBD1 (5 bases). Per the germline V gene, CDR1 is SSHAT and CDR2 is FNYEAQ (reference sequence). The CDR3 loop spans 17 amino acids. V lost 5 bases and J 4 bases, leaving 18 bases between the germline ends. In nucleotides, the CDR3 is TGTGCCAGCAGCCGTGTTAGGGGTGGTACCGGGGCCAACGTCCTGACTTTC. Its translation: CASSRVRGGTGANVLTF. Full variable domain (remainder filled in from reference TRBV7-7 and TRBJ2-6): GAGVSQSPRYKVTKRGQDVTLRCDPISSHATLYWYQQALGQGPEFLTYFNYEAQPDKSGLPSDRFSAERPEGSISTLTIQRTEQRDSAMYRCASSRVRGGTGANVLTFGAGSRLTVL.

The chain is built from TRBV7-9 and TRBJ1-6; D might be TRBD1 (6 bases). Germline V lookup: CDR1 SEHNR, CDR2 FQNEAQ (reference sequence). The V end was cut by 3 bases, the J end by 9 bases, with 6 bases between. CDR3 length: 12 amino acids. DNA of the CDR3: TGTGCCAGCAGCTTGACAGGTTCACCCCTCCACTTT. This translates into CASSLTGSPLHF.

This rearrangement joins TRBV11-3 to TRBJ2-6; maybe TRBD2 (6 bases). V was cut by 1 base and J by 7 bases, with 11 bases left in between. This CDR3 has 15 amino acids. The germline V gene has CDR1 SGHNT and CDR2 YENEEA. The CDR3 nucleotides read TGTGCCAGCAGCTTAGGTGGGGACTTAGCCAACGTCCTGACTTTC. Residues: CASSLGGDLANVLTF.

The CDR3 DNA reads as TGTGCCAGCAGTGGGACACGGAGAAATTCACCCCTCCACTTT. The encoded protein is CASSGTRRNSPLHF. The chain couples TRBV2 to TRBJ1-6; D perhaps matches TRBD1 (5 bases). The germline gives CDR1 SNHLY, CDR2 FYNNEI. Trimming removed 4 bases at V and 7 bases at J, with 11 bases between. The CDR3 is 14 amino acids.

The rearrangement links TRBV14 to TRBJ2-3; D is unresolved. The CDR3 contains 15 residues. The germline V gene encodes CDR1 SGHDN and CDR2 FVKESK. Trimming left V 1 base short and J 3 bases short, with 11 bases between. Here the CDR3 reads CASSQVLHPTDTQYF. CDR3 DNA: TGTGCCAGCAGCCAAGTTTTACACCCAACAGATACGCAGTATTTT.

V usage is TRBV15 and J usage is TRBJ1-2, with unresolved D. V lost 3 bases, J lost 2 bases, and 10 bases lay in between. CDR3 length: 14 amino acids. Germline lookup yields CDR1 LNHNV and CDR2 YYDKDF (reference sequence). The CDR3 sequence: CATSSVVVNYGYTF. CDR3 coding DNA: TGTGCCACCAGCAGTGTTGTAGTAAACTATGGCTACACCTTC.

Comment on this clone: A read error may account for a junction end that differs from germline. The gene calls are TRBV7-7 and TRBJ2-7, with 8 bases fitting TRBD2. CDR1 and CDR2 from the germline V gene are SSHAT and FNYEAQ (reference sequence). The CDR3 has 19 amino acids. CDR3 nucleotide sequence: TGTGCTAGCAGCTTAGGACCCCCTTTGAGCGGGGGACGATCCTACGAGCAGTACTTC. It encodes CASSLGPPLSGGRSYEQYF.

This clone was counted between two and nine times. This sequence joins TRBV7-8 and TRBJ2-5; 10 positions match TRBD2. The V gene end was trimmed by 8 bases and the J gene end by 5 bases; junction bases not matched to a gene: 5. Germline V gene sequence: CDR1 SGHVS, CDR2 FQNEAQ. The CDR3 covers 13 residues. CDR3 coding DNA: TGTGCCAGCGCTAGTAGCGGGAGGGAGACCCAGTACTTC. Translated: CASASSGRETQYF.

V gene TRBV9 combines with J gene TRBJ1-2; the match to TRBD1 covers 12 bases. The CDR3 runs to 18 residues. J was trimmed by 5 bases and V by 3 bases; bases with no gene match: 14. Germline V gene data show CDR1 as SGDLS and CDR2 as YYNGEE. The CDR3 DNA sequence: TGTGCCAGCAGCGAGACCCCGGGACAGGGGGCTGGAGGGTATGGCTACACCTTC. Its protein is CASSETPGQGAGGYGYTF.

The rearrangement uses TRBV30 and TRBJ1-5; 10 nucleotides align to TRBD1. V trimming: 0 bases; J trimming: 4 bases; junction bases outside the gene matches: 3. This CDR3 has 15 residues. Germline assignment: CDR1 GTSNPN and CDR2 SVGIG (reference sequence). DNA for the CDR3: TGTGCCTGGAGTGTATGGGGACAGGGGAATCAGCCCCAGCATTTT. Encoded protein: CAWSVWGQGNQPQHF.

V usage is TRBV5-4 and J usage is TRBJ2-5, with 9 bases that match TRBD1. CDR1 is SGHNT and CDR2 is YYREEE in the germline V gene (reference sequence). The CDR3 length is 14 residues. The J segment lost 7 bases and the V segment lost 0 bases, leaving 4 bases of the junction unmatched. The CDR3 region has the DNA TGTGCCAGCAGCTTGGGACAGGGGGTAGGGACCCAGTACTTC. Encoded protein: CASSLGQGVGTQYF.

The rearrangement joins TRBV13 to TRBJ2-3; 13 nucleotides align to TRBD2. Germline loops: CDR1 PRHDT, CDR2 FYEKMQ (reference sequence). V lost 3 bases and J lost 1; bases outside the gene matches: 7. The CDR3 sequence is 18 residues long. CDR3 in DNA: TGTGCCAGCAGCTTTAGGACTAGCGGGAGCCGGGGCACAGATACGCAGTATTTT. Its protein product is CASSFRTSGSRGTDTQYF.